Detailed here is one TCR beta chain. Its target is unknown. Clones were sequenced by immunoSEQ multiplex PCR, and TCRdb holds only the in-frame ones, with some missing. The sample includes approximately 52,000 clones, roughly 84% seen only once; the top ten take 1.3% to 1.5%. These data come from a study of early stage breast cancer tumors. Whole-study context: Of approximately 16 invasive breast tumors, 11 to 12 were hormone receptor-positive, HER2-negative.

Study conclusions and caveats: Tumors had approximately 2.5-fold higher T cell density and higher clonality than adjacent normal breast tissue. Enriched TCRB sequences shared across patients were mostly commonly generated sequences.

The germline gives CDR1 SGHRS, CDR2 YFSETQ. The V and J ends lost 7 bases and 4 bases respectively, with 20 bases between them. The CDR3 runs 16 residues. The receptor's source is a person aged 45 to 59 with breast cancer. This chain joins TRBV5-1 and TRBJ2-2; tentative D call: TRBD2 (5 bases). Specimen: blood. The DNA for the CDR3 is TGCGCCAGCGACCCCACTGCGGGCGCGGCCACCGGGGAGCTGTTTTTT. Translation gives CASDPTAGAATGELFF. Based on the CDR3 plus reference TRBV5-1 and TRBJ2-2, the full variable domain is KAGVTQTPRYLIKTRGQQVTLSCSPISGHRSVSWYQQTPGQGLQFLFEYFSETQRNKGNFPGRFSGRQFSNSRSEMNVSTLELGDSALYLCASDPTAGAATGELFFGEGSRLTVL.